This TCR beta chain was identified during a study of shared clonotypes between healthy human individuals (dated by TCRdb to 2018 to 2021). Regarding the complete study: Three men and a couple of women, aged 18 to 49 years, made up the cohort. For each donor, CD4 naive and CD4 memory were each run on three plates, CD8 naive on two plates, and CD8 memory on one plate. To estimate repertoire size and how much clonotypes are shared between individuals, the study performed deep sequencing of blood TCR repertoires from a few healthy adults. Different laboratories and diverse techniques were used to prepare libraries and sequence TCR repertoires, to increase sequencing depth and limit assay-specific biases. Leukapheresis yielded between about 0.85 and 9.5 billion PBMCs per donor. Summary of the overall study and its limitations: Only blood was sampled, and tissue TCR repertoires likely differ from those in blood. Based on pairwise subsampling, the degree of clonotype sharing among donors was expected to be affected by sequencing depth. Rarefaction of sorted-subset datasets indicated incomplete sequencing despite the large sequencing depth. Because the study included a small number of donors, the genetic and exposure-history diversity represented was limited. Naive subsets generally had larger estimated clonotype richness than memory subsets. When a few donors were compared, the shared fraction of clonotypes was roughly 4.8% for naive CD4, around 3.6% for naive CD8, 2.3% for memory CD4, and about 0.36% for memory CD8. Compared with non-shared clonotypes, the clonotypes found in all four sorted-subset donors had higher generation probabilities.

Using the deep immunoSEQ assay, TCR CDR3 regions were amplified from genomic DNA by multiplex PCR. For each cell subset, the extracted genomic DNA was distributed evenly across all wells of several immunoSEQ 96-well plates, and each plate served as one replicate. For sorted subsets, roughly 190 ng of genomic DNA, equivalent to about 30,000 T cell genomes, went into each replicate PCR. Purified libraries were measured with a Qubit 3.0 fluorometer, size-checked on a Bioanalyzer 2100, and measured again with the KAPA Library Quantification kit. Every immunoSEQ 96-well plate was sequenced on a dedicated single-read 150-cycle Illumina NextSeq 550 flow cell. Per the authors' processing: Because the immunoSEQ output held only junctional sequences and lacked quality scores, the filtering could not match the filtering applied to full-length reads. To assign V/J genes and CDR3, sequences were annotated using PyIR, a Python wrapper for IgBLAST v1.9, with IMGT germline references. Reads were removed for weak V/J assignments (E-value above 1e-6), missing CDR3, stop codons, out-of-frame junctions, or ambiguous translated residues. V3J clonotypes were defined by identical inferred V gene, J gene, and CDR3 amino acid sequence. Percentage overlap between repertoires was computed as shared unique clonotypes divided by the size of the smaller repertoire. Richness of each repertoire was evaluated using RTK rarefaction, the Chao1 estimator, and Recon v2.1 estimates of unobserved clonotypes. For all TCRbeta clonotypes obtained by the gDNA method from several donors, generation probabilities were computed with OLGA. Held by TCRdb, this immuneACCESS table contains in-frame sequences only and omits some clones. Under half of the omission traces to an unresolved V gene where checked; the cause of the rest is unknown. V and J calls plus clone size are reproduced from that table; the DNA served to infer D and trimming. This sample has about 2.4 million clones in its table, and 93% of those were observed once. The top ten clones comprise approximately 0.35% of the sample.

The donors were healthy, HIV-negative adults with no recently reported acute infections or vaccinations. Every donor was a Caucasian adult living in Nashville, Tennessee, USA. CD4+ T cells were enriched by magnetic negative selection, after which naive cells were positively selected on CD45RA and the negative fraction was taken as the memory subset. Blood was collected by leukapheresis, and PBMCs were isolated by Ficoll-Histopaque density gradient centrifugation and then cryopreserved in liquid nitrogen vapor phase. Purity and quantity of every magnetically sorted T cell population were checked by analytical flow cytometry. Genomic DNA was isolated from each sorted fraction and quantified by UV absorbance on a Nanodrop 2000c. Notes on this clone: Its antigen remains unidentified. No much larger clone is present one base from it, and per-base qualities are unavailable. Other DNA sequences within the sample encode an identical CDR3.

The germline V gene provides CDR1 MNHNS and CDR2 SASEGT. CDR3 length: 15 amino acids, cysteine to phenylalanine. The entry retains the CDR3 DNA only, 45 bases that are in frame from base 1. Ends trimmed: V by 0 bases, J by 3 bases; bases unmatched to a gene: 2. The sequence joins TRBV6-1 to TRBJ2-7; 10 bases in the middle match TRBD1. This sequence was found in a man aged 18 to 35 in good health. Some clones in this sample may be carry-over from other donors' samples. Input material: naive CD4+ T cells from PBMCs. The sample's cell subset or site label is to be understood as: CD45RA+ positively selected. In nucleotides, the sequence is TGTGCCAGCAGTGAAGCTGGGACAGGGGTCTACGAGCAGTACTTC. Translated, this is CASSEAGTGVYEQYF.